This T cell receptor (beta chain) was recovered during a study of blood T cells in healthy people across ages. Overall study context: There was about one barcoded beta molecule captured by template switching per two T cells. General study results and limits: It was the long-lived donors that had more naive CD4+ cells and higher diversity than aged donors. Measured against age, TCR beta diversity per million T cells decreased in a roughly linear manner.

About this clonotype itself: Its antigen is as yet unknown.

The CDR3 runs to 15 residues. The ends were cut back, 4 bases at V and 8 bases at J, with 17 bases in the middle. The germline V gene has CDR1 SEHNR and CDR2 FQNEAQ (reference sequence). Each donor had 7.5 to 10 milliliters of peripheral blood drawn. Primed by a sample-barcoded 5' primer and a J-beta primer mix, a second PCR proceeded for 7 to 11 cycles. TCRdb fed the 5' RACE reads into MiXCR, producing one record per CDR3 protein. The profile shows 1,300,000 or so distinct CDR3 sequences, 59% of them singletons. The clonotype comes from a young man in good health. Input material: blood. The gene calls are TRBV7-9 and TRBJ1-4, with a weak D call TRBD1 (5 bases). The CDR3 loop reads CASSSWDQRSEKLFF. The CDR3 coding sequence is TGTGCCAGCAGCTCCTGGGACCAACGCTCCGAAAAACTGTTTTTT.